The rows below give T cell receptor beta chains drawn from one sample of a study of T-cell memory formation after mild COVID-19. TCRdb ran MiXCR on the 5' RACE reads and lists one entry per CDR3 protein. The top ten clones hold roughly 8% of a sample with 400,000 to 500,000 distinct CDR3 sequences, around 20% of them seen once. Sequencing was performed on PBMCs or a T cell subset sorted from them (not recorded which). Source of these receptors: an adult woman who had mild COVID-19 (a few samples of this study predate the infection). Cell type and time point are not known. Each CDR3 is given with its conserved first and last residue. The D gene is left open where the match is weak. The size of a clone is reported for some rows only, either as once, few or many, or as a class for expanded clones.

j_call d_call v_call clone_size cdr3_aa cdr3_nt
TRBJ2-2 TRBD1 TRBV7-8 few CASSSYRDRGTGELFF TGTGCCAGCAGCTCATACCGGGACAGGGGGACCGGGGAGCTGTTTTTT
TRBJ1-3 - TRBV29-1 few CSVEEPRRNTIYF TGCAGCGTTGAAGAGCCCCGCCGAAACACCATATATTTT
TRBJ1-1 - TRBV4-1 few CASSQDVGQPEAFF TGCGCCAGCAGCCAAGATGTCGGCCAACCTGAAGCTTTCTTT
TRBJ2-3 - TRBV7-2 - CASSLVRVGSTDTQYF TGTGCCAGCAGCTTAGTCCGGGTGGGCAGCACAGATACGCAGTATTTT
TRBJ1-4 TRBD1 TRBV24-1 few CATSGTVNEKLFF TGTGCCACCAGCGGGACAGTTAATGAAAAACTGTTTTTT
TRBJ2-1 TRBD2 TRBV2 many CASSEGLAGALGEQFF TGTGCCAGCAGTGAGGGGCTAGCGGGGGCTCTGGGTGAGCAGTTCTTC
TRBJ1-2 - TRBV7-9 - CASSLAAKWSYGYTF TGTGCCAGCAGCTTAGCCGCAAAGTGGAGCTATGGCTACACCTTC
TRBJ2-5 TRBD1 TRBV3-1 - CASSPSQDRGTQYF TGTGCCAGCAGCCCGAGTCAGGACAGGGGGACCCAGTACTTC
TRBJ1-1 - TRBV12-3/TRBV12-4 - CASSPTGWDTEAFF TGTGCCAGCAGCCCGACCGGTTGGGACACTGAAGCTTTCTTT
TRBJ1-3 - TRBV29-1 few CSVESGNTIYF TGCAGCGTTGAGTCGGGAAACACCATATATTTT